Below, 6 T cell receptor beta chains from the same sample are listed, as sequenced in a study of control samples from healthy donors and cancer patients. Libraries were prepared by immunoSEQ multiplex PCR; TCRdb keeps only in-frame clonotypes and omits some of them. This table has around 180,000 clones, around 88% appearing once. The sequenced sample was blood. The receptors shown here come from a woman aged 25 to 45 in good health.

V is TRBV5-6 and J is TRBJ2-1, with a tentative D call TRBD1 (7 bases). This CDR3 has 14 residues. In germline, CDR1 is SGHDT, CDR2 YYEEEE. V was trimmed by 0 bases and J by 11 bases, leaving 15 bases between them. CDR3 sequence (DNA): TGTGCCAGCAGCTTGGAGCGACTAGGGGGCCAGCAGTTCTTC. This codes for CASSLERLGGQQFF.

The chain uses TRBV12-3 or TRBV12-4 and TRBJ2-7; no clear D gene. V shed 5 bases and J shed 3 bases, with 8 bases lying between them. This CDR3 spans 12 amino acids. CDR3 loop: CASSTPSYEQYF. CDR3 sequence (DNA): TGTGCCAGCAGTACCCCCAGCTACGAGCAGTACTTC.

The rearrangement uses TRBV6-2 or TRBV6-3 and TRBJ2-4; 11 positions agree with TRBD2. CDR1 and CDR2 (germline): MNHEY, SVGEGT. Unmatched junction bases numbered 9, after V lost 2 bases and J lost 3 bases. The CDR3 has 18 amino acids. The CDR3 DNA reads TGTGCCAGCAGTTACCCAATCACTAGCGGGAGTGACAAAAACATTCAGTACTTC. Translated: CASSYPITSGSDKNIQYF.

This clone was seen just once. This chain uses TRBV7-8 with TRBJ2-1; TRBD1 aligns across 7 bases. V was pared by 4 bases and J by 3 bases, with 3 bases of the junction left unmatched. The CDR3 covers 14 residues. The V gene's germline CDR1 is SGHVS and CDR2 FQNEAQ. In DNA, the CDR3 is TGTGCCAGCAGCTCCGGACAGGTCTACAATGAGCAGTTCTTC. Residues: CASSSGQVYNEQFF.

The chain recombines TRBV5-6 with TRBJ1-1; TRBD1 might be the D (5 bases). This CDR3 region has 12 residues. Trimming shortened V by 0 bases and J by 6 bases, and 6 bases separated the two germline ends. Germline CDR1 is SGHDT and CDR2 is YYEEEE. The CDR3 DNA sequence: TGTGCCAGCAGCTTGGACAGGTCTGAAGCTTTCTTT. This codes for CASSLDRSEAFF.

The chain carries TRBV4-1 and TRBJ1-1; D may be TRBD1 (5 bases). This CDR3 region has 15 residues. V was shortened by 2 bases and J by 3 bases, with 13 bases between the two germline ends. Germline V gene data show CDR1 as MGHRA and CDR2 as YSYEKL. The CDR3 reads CASSQLSGSDTEAFF. Written as DNA, the CDR3 is TGCGCCAGCAGCCAACTGTCAGGGTCGGACACTGAAGCTTTCTTT.